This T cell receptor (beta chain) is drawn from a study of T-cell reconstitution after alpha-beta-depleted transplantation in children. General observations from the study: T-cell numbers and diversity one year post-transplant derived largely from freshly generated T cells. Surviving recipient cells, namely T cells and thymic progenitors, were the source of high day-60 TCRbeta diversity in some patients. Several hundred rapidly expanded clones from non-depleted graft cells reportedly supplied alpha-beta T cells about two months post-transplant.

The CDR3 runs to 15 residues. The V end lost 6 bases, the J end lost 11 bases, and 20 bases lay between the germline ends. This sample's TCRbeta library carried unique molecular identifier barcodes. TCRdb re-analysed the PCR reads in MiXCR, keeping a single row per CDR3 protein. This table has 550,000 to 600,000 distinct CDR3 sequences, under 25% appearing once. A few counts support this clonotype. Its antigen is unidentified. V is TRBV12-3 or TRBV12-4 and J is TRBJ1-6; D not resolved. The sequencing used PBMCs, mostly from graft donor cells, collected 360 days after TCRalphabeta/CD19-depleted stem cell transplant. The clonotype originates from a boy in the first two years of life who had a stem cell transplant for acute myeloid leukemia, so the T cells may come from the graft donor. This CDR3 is CASRSEAQPHTPLHF. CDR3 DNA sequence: TGTGCCAGCAGGTCGGAGGCACAGCCTCATACACCCCTCCACTTT.